Presented here are 20 T cell receptor beta chains from one specimen sequenced in a study of T cells in Graves' hyperthyroidism and ophthalmopathy. TCR beta CDR3 sequences were amplified from RNA transcripts. RT-PCR in the first round (using the HTBI primer set) targeted the TCR CDR3. One entry per CDR3 protein, called by TCRdb with MiXCR from the multiplex PCR reads. The sample has some 400,000 distinct CDR3 sequences; over 11% are singletons. Material for sequencing was blood. Every receptor here comes from a woman aged 55 to 70 with Graves' hyperthyroidism.

This clonotype is a singleton in its sample. Being one base from a much bigger clone, this may be a read error. The CDR3 DNA sequence: TGTACCAGCAGTGGAGGGATGGGCTATGGCTACACCTTC. Translation: CTSSGGMGYGYTF. The chain couples TRBV2 to TRBJ1-2; D is unresolved. The CDR3 is made up of 13 amino acids. Germline CDR1 is SNHLY and CDR2 is FYNNEI.

This clonotype was seen repeatedly, ten times or more. V and J are TRBV27 and TRBJ2-5; unclear D gene. Germline V lookup: CDR1 MNHEY, CDR2 SMNVEV (reference sequence). V was trimmed by 5 bases and J by 4 bases, leaving 14 bases between them. The CDR3 consists of 14 residues. CDR3 in DNA: TGTGCCAGCAGTCCAGTCAGGCGGCGAGAGACCCAGTACTTC. It translates to CASSPVRRRETQYF.

This clonotype was detected many times. The rearrangement uses TRBV3-1 and TRBJ2-1; either TRBD1 or TRBD2 may fit D (5 bases each). The CDR3 is 14 residues long. The V and J ends lost 5 bases and 5 bases respectively, with 13 bases between them. Germline CDR1 reads LGHDT; CDR2 reads YNNKEL (reference sequence). CDR3 loop: CASSSPLGDNEQFF. The CDR3 region has the DNA TGTGCCAGCAGCTCACCCCTGGGGGACAATGAGCAGTTCTTC.

The sample holds many counts of this clonotype. This chain connects TRBV3-1 to TRBJ1-4, with D unresolved. CDR1 LGHDT and CDR2 YNNKEL come from the germline V gene (reference sequence). V was clipped by 0 bases and J by 6 bases, with 5 bases between them. The CDR3 spans 13 residues. The CDR3 is CASSQDPDEKLFF. The CDR3 DNA is TGTGCCAGCAGCCAAGATCCAGATGAAAAACTGTTTTTT.

This clonotype was seen at least ten times. V is TRBV12-3 or TRBV12-4 and J is TRBJ1-1; no definite D call. The CDR3 sequence is 16 residues long. Trimming removed 5 bases at V and 0 bases at J, with 16 bases between. For the CDR3, the DNA is TGTGCCAGCAGTATAAACGCGGGCGGAATGAACACTGAAGCTTTCTTT. This translates into CASSINAGGMNTEAFF.

Details on this clonotype: This may arise from a read error, as a much more abundant clone is one base away. The genes are TRBV6-1 and TRBJ2-5; possible D gene TRBD2, 6 bases. Germline CDR1 reads MNHNS; CDR2 reads SASEGT. V lost 2 bases to trimming and J lost 13 bases, with 17 bases between them. The CDR3 covers 13 residues. DNA of the CDR3: TGTGCCAGCAGTGAACCGTGGCGGAGGGTATGGTACTTC. Its protein is CASSEPWRRVWYF.

In its sample, this clonotype was seen many times. The chain recombines TRBV2 with TRBJ1-6; 7 positions agree with TRBD1. Losses at the gene ends were 7 bases for V and 7 bases for J; bases not matched to a gene: 10. Germline V lookup: CDR1 SNHLY, CDR2 FYNNEI. This CDR3 spans 15 amino acids. The CDR3 region has the DNA TGTGCCAGCAAGATTGACAGGGACATCAATTCACCCCTCCACTTT. This encodes CASKIDRDINSPLHF.

This clonotype occurred many times. V and J are TRBV11-3 and TRBJ2-1, with unresolved D. The length of the CDR3 is 14 residues. Between the trimmed V and J ends, which lost 6 bases and 1 base, there was a span of 10 bases. In germline, CDR1 is SGHNT, CDR2 YENEEA. The CDR3 protein is CASSFKQSYNEQFF. DNA for the CDR3: TGTGCCAGCAGTTTCAAGCAATCCTACAATGAGCAGTTCTTC. The variable domain in full, with the rest retrieved from reference TRBV11-3 and TRBJ2-1, is EAGVVQSPRYKIIEKKQPVAFWCNPISGHNTLYWYLQNLGQGPELLIRYENEEAVDDSQLPKDRFSAERLKGVDSTLKIQPAELGDSAVYLCASSFKQSYNEQFFGPGTRLTVL.

The chain carries TRBV29-1 and TRBJ2-1; D is ambiguous. V shed 8 bases and J shed 0 bases, with 2 bases lying between them. Germline-derived CDR1 and CDR2 are SQVTM and ANQGSEA. The CDR3 contains 10 residues. The CDR3 nucleotides are TGCAGCATCTCCTACAATGAGCAGTTCTTC. It codes for CSISYNEQFF.

This clonotype was recorded at least ten times. J is TRBJ2-2 and V is TRBV11-3; D possibly corresponds to TRBD2 (6 bases). Looked up from germline, CDR1 is SGHNT and CDR2 is YENEEA. Trimming cost V 5 bases and J 2 bases, with 9 bases left between them. The CDR3 is 14 amino acids. Here the CDR3 DNA reads TGTGCCAGCAGCCTTAGCGGCAACACCGGGGAGCTGTTTTTT. Translating it yields CASSLSGNTGELFF.

This clonotype was seen at least ten times. The V call is TRBV5-1, the J call TRBJ1-1; 7 bases agree with TRBD1. CDR1 is SGHRS, CDR2 YFSETQ, per germline. The CDR3 covers 15 residues. V lost 3 bases, J lost 0 bases, and 5 bases stayed unmatched. CDR3 bases: TGCGCCAGCAGCTGGACAGGAACGATGAACACTGAAGCTTTCTTT. It yields the protein CASSWTGTMNTEAFF.

At least ten counts were recorded for this clonotype. The V call is TRBV11-3, the J call TRBJ2-3; D gene ambiguous. The CDR3 is 14 amino acids. With 5 bases removed from V and 1 base from J, the gap between germline ends came to 10 bases. Germline CDR1 reads SGHNT; CDR2 reads YENEEA. The CDR3 bases are TGTGCCAGCAGCCGTGATGGGGGCACAGATACGCAGTATTTT. Amino acid sequence: CASSRDGGTDTQYF.

This clonotype showed up many times. The CDR3 DNA is TGTGCCAGCAGTTTAATCTATCGGATCAGCACAGATACGCAGTATTTT. Encoded protein: CASSLIYRISTDTQYF. The V call is TRBV28, the J call TRBJ2-3; D is unresolved. The ends were cut back, 2 bases at V and 0 bases at J, with 12 bases in the middle. The CDR3 spans 16 residues. Germline V gene sequence: CDR1 MDHEN, CDR2 SYDVKM. The full variable domain, completed using reference TRBV28 and TRBJ2-3, is DVKVTQSSRYLVKRTGEKVFLECVQDMDHENMFWYRQDPGLGLRLIYFSYDVKMKEKGDIPEGYSVSREKKERFSLILESASTNQTSMYLCASSLIYRISTDTQYFGPGTRLTVL.

This clonotype was seen ten or more times. This chain uses TRBV3-1 with TRBJ1-3; no clear D gene. Germline V gene sequence: CDR1 LGHDT, CDR2 YNNKEL (reference sequence). The CDR3 is made up of 15 amino acids. V was trimmed by 4 bases and J by 2 bases, leaving 12 bases between them. The CDR3 region has the DNA TGTGCCAGCAGCCCCGACCGGCCAGCTGGAAACACCATATATTTT. This codes for CASSPDRPAGNTIYF.

This clonotype was found many times. V usage is TRBV7-8 and J usage is TRBJ2-7; TRBD2 matches 11 bases. The CDR3 is 15 residues long. V was pared by 5 bases and J by 3 bases, with 6 bases of the junction left unmatched. Germline CDR1 is SGHVS and CDR2 is FQNEAQ. CDR3: CASSRTGTSGYEQYF. The CDR3 DNA sequence: TGTGCCAGCAGCCGCACCGGGACTAGCGGCTACGAGCAGTACTTC.

This chain uses TRBV30 with TRBJ2-5, with TRBD1 identical over 9 bases. Germline loops: CDR1 GTSNPN, CDR2 SVGIG (reference sequence). The CDR3 is 17 residues long. V lost 1 base to trimming and J lost 4 bases; unmatched junction nucleotides: 13. This CDR3 is CAWSAYMDRGGVETQYF. CDR3 DNA: TGTGCCTGGAGTGCCTACATGGACAGGGGAGGTGTAGAGACCCAGTACTTC.

This clonotype was found many times. V gene TRBV29-1 combines with J gene TRBJ1-5, with D perhaps matching TRBD1 (6 bases). The CDR3 extends over 15 amino acids. The germline V gene encodes CDR1 SQVTM and CDR2 ANQGSEA. Between the trimmed V and J ends, which lost 6 bases and 1 base, there was a span of 16 bases. CDR3 nucleotide sequence: TGCAGCGTGAACGGGACACTTGAGAGCAATCAGCCCCAGCATTTT. Translating it yields CSVNGTLESNQPQHF.

This clonotype showed up just once. The chain combines TRBV9 with TRBJ1-1; perhaps TRBD1 as D (5 bases). This CDR3 spans 15 amino acids. The germline V and J ends were trimmed by 3 bases and 0 bases, with 12 bases remaining between them. CDR1 is SGDLS, CDR2 YYNGEE, per germline. DNA of the CDR3: TGTGCCAGCAGCGGTGCCGGGGCCGTGAACACTGAAGCTTTCTTT. It yields the protein CASSGAGAVNTEAFF.

This clonotype was found many times. The chain couples TRBV28 to TRBJ1-6; TRBD1 might be the D (5 bases). Trimming left V 3 bases short and J 4 bases short, with 7 bases between. CDR3 size: 14 residues. The germline V gene has CDR1 MDHEN and CDR2 SYDVKM. This CDR3 is CASSLTAYNSPLHF. The CDR3 DNA follows: TGTGCCAGCAGTTTGACAGCGTATAATTCACCCCTCCACTTT.

The gene calls are TRBV7-9 and TRBJ1-1, with TRBD1 matching over 7 bases. The J segment lost 0 bases and the V segment lost 2 bases, leaving 12 bases of the junction unmatched. Germline lookup yields CDR1 SEHNR and CDR2 FQNEAQ (reference sequence). This CDR3 contains 18 residues. CDR3 in DNA: TGTGCCAGCAGCTTATCCTTGAGAGGGGGCGGAATGAACACTGAAGCTTTCTTT. Protein sequence: CASSLSLRGGGMNTEAFF.